The 16 T cell receptor beta chains given below trace back to one sample, sequenced in a study of blood T cell repertoires in COVID-19. Using immunoSEQ multiplex PCR, the repertoire was profiled, and TCRdb retains in-frame clones only, with some absent. The data contain 200,000 to 250,000 clones, 84% of them singletons. Sequencing used PBMCs or T cells enriched from blood (not recorded which). The receptor source for this set is a woman aged 40 to 55 who had recovered from COVID-19.

CDR3 in DNA: TGTGCCAGTAGTCCTTCAGGATCCTACAATGAGCAGTTCTTC. Translating gives CASSPSGSYNEQFF. J is TRBJ2-1 and V is TRBV19, with no clear D. The CDR3 runs to 14 residues. Trimming shortened V by 5 bases and J by 1 base, and 9 bases separated the two germline ends. The V gene's germline CDR1 is LNHDA and CDR2 SQIVND (reference sequence).

V and J are TRBV5-1 and TRBJ2-3; D possibly corresponds to TRBD2 (6 bases). The V and J ends lost 3 bases and 6 bases respectively, with 11 bases between them. This CDR3 is 13 amino acids long. Germline V lookup: CDR1 SGHRS, CDR2 YFSETQ. The CDR3, as DNA: TGCGCCAGCAGCTCGAGGAGGGATGATACGCAGTATTTT. This gives the protein CASSSRRDDTQYF. The whole variable domain, remainder taken from reference TRBV5-1 and TRBJ2-3, is KAGVTQTPRYLIKTRGQQVTLSCSPISGHRSVSWYQQTPGQGLQFLFEYFSETQRNKGNFPGRFSGRQFSNSRSEMNVSTLELGDSALYLCASSSRRDDTQYFGPGTRLTVL.

The chain's CDR3 is CATSDTGENYGYTF. CDR3 DNA: TGTGCCACCAGTGACACAGGGGAGAACTATGGCTACACCTTC. V and J are TRBV24-1 and TRBJ1-2, with TRBD1 identical over 7 bases. The CDR3 has 14 residues. Germline CDR1 reads KGHDR; CDR2 reads SFDVKD. V trimming: 4 bases; J trimming: 2 bases; junction bases outside the gene matches: 3.

CDR3 in amino acids: CSAQSTDTQYF. In DNA, the CDR3 is TGCAGTGCTCAATCCACAGATACGCAGTATTTT. This chain uses TRBV20-1 with TRBJ2-3, with D hard to call. From germline, CDR1 is DFQATT and CDR2 SNEGSKA (reference sequence). This CDR3 comprises 11 residues. V was trimmed by 5 bases and J by 2 bases, leaving 5 bases between them.

V usage is TRBV27 and J usage is TRBJ1-6; the match to TRBD1 covers 7 bases. Germline V gene lookup returns CDR1 MNHEY and CDR2 SMNVEV (reference sequence). This CDR3 has 15 residues. V lost 5 bases to trimming and J lost 5 bases; unmatched junction nucleotides: 6. Written as DNA, the CDR3 is TGTGCCAGCAGTCCGGGGACAGACGATAATTCACCCCTCCACTTT. It specifies CASSPGTDDNSPLHF.

The chain uses TRBV5-1 and TRBJ2-7; TRBD1 matches 7 bases. Germline V gene lookup returns CDR1 SGHRS and CDR2 YFSETQ. The length of the CDR3 is 13 residues. V trimming: 0 bases; J trimming: 7 bases; junction bases outside the gene matches: 4. The CDR3 nucleotides read TGCGCCAGCAGCTTGGGGGGACAGCGGGAGCAGTACTTC. This sequence encodes CASSLGGQREQYF.

The rearrangement uses TRBV29-1 and TRBJ1-4; perhaps TRBD1 as D (5 bases). CDR1 SQVTM and CDR2 ANQGSEA come from the germline V gene. This CDR3 region has 15 residues. V lost 6 bases to trimming and J lost 0 bases, with 14 bases between them. The CDR3 nucleotides read TGCAGCGTGGGACTGCCAACCGCAACTAATGAAAAACTGTTTTTT. This sequence encodes CSVGLPTATNEKLFF.

This chain joins TRBV6-5 and TRBJ1-5; D unclear. The germline V and J ends were trimmed by 0 bases and 6 bases, with 6 bases remaining between them. The CDR3 is 13 residues long. CDR1 MNHEY and CDR2 SVGAGI come from the germline V gene. CDR3: CASSYSRGQPQHF. For the CDR3, the DNA is TGTGCCAGCAGTTACTCGCGAGGTCAGCCCCAGCATTTT.

The CDR3 sequence is CASSLVGSEAFF. Written as DNA, the CDR3 is TGTGCCAGCAGCTTGGTAGGGAGTGAAGCTTTCTTT. The V gene is TRBV5-6, the J gene TRBJ1-1, with D hard to call. The V end lost 0 bases, the J end lost 7 bases, and 7 bases lay between the germline ends. Looked up from germline, CDR1 is SGHDT and CDR2 is YYEEEE. The CDR3 sequence is 12 residues long.

The chain joins TRBV11-2 to TRBJ1-5; 7 bases match TRBD1. V was clipped by 5 bases and J by 2 bases; unmatched bases: 6. The CDR3 is 15 residues long. The germline CDR1 and CDR2 sequences are SGHAT and FQNNGV. The CDR3 DNA reads as TGTGCCAGCAGCCGAGACAGGGCCGGCAATCAGCCCCAGCATTTT. It specifies CASSRDRAGNQPQHF.

The chain carries TRBV6-1 and TRBJ2-1, with TRBD2 as a possible D gene (5 bases). The CDR3 sequence is 15 residues long. Germline values: CDR1 MNHNS, CDR2 SASEGT. Deletions cut 3 bases from V and 1 base from J, with 10 bases between. The CDR3 loop reads CASSEPSGSYNEQFF. The CDR3 nucleotides are TGTGCCAGCAGTGAGCCCAGCGGATCCTACAATGAGCAGTTCTTC.

This clone was detected a few times. One end of the junction does not line up with germline, which may come from a read error. The chain has TRBV11-2 and TRBJ2-1; the match to TRBD2 covers 9 bases. The CDR3 loop spans 15 amino acids. Germline V lookup: CDR1 SGHAT, CDR2 FQNNGV. This CDR3 reads CASSASGLAYNEQFF. Here the CDR3 DNA reads TGTGCCAGCAGCGCATCGGGACTAGCCTATAATGAGCAGTTCTTC.

The chain uses TRBV29-1 and TRBJ2-5, with D maybe TRBD2 (5 bases). Germline CDR1 and CDR2: SQVTM and ANQGSEA. CDR3 length: 12 residues. Trimming took off 3 bases at V and 4 bases at J, with 9 bases between the two ends. The CDR3 sequence is CSVDEGTETQYF. In nucleotides, the CDR3 is TGCAGCGTTGATGAGGGTACAGAGACCCAGTACTTC.

This chain joins TRBV4-3 and TRBJ2-1, with TRBD2 matching 14 bases. The CDR3 covers 19 residues. V lost 0 bases to trimming and J lost 1 base; unmatched junction nucleotides: 5. From germline, CDR1 is LGHNA and CDR2 YSLEER. The CDR3 bases are TGCGCCAGCAGCCAAGAGGGGACTAGCGGGAGCAGGTCCTACAATGAGCAGTTCTTC. Its translation: CASSQEGTSGSRSYNEQFF.

This chain links TRBV10-1 with TRBJ1-6; no reliable D call. Germline CDR1 WNHNN, CDR2 SYGVQD (reference sequence). Between the trimmed V and J ends, which lost 7 bases and 0 bases, there was a span of 13 bases. The CDR3 sequence is 16 residues long. Here the CDR3 reads CASNPPSSSYNSPLHF. Written as DNA, the CDR3 is TGCGCCAGCAATCCCCCGTCCAGCTCCTATAATTCACCCCTCCACTTT.

The chain joins TRBV29-1 to TRBJ1-2; TRBD1 is a possible D gene (5 bases). Between the trimmed V and J ends, which lost 7 bases and 11 bases, there was a span of 8 bases. Germline CDR1 reads SQVTM; CDR2 reads ANQGSEA. The CDR3 covers 8 residues. The CDR3 sequence: CSGKGYTF. The DNA of the CDR3 is TGCAGCGGGAAGGGGTACACCTTC.